This TCR beta chain was documented in a study of CD8 T cells in ankylosing spondylitis. The study, taken as a whole, reports: Reportedly, disease-linked clones are significantly enriched in ankylosing spondylitis patients' matched synovial fluid. Roughly eight highly homologous variants made up a TCR beta motif that seemed to typify ankylosing spondylitis blood.

The CDR3 is 15 residues long. J lost 4 bases, V lost 5 bases, and 4 bases had no gene match. Construction of TCR beta libraries was performed using quantitative 5'-RACE with molecular barcodes. TCRdb re-derived calls from the 5' RACE reads in MiXCR, one entry per CDR3 protein. This table has about 220,000 distinct CDR3 sequences, about 16% appearing once. This clonotype was recorded at least ten times. Its specificity is not known. The sample consisted of blood, either unsorted or a sorted T cell fraction (not recorded which). This TCR derives from a male donor with ankylosing spondylitis. The V call is TRBV12-3 or TRBV12-4, the J call TRBJ2-7, with 14 bases lining up with TRBD2. The CDR3 sequence is CASSPWTSGGYEQYF. The DNA of the CDR3 is TGTGCCAGCAGTCCTTGGACTAGCGGGGGGTACGAGCAGTACTTC.